Described below is a single T cell receptor (beta chain) sequence and its context. What it recognizes is unknown. This sample stems from a study of blood T cells in healthy people across ages. Whole-study findings and limits: Estimates of total diversity, which came from one million sequenced T cells, were considered to be underestimates. As age increased, TCR beta diversity per million T cells fell in a roughly linear fashion.

Isolation recovered at least 6 million PBMCs from every sample. This CDR3 has 16 amino acids. Germline CDR1 and CDR2: DFQATT and SNEGSKA (reference sequence). V shed 3 bases and J 4 bases; nucleotides not matched to a gene: 9. Alongside a J-beta primer mix, a sample-barcoded 5' primer served in a second PCR lasting roughly 7 to 11 cycles. Every single cDNA molecule received a tag from a template-switch adaptor with 12 random nucleotides. MiXCR, applied by TCRdb to the 5' RACE reads, yields one record per CDR3 protein. This sample has about 640,000 distinct CDR3 sequences; roughly three fifths occur once, and the top ten carry about two fifths.

The chain combines TRBV20-1 with TRBJ2-3, with 11 nucleotides matching TRBD2. Sequencing used blood. The sequence came from a man in his 60s in good health. The CDR3 DNA reads TGCAGTGCTAGCCCTAGACTAGCGGGGAGGGCAGATACGCAGTATTTT. The encoded protein is CSASPRLAGRADTQYF.